A selection of T cell receptor beta chains follows, all from one sample in a study of T cell repertoires in cytomegalovirus infection. Using its own MiXCR run on the reads, TCRdb lists one record per CDR3 protein. The repertoire holds roughly 310,000 distinct CDR3 sequences, with around 29% as singletons. Antigens of these TCRs are unknown. The material sequenced was cultured PBMCs, taken from culture after CMV antigen stimulation. These receptors originate from a human donor in good health (CMV status not recorded). Some clones in this sample may be carry-over from other donors' samples. CDR3s include the opening cysteine and the closing phenylalanine or tryptophan. D genes are given only for firm matches. A clone size is listed for some rows: how often the clone was seen (once, few, many), or a class if it is expanded.

length: 15; D: .; V: TRBV7-8; J: TRBJ1-5; size: many; DNA: TGTGCCAGCAGCTTAGCCCCGGGCCCAGTGCGACCCCAGCATTTT; CDR3: CASSLAPGPVRPQHF
length: 17; D: TRBD2; V: TRBV15; J: TRBJ2-1; size: .; DNA: TGTGCCACCAGCACCGGGACTAGCGGGAGCTCCTACAATGAGCAGTTCTTC; CDR3: CATSTGTSGSSYNEQFF
length: 11; D: .; V: TRBV2; J: TRBJ1-1; size: .; DNA: TGTGCCAGCAGTGATAGGGTTGAAGCTTTCTTT; CDR3: CASSDRVEAFF
length: 13; D: .; V: TRBV19; J: TRBJ1-1; size: .; DNA: TGTGCCAGTAGCGAGAGGATGAACACTGAAGCTTTCTTT; CDR3: CASSERMNTEAFF
length: 16; D: TRBD2; V: TRBV6-1; J: TRBJ2-7; size: .; DNA: TGTGCCAGCAGTGAAGGGTGGGGACTAGCGGGGTACGAGCAGTACTTC; CDR3: CASSEGWGLAGYEQYF
length: 14; D: .; V: TRBV11-2; J: TRBJ2-1; size: few; DNA: TGTGCCAGCAGGGAGGGAAGAACCTACAATGAGCAGTTCTTC; CDR3: CASREGRTYNEQFF
length: 15; D: TRBD1; V: TRBV4-1; J: TRBJ2-2; size: .; DNA: TGCGCCAGCAGGGCCGGGACAGCGAACACCGGGGAGCTGTTTTTT; CDR3: CASRAGTANTGELFF
length: 13; D: .; V: TRBV30; J: TRBJ2-1; size: .; DNA: TGTGCCTGGAGTCATAATGCCGACGGGGAGCAGTTCTTC; CDR3: CAWSHNADGEQFF
length: 15; D: .; V: TRBV3-1; J: TRBJ1-6; size: .; DNA: TGTGCCAGCACCCTGGTGGGTATGGGGAATTCACCCCTCCACTTT; CDR3: CASTLVGMGNSPLHF
length: 15; D: .; V: TRBV28; J: TRBJ2-3; size: .; DNA: TGTGCCAGCATCCCGCCGGGGAAGCCCACAGATACGCAGTATTTT; CDR3: CASIPPGKPTDTQYF
length: 15; D: .; V: TRBV7-2; J: TRBJ1-1; size: .; DNA: TGTGCCAGCAGCCCGAGCCCACAGGGGAACACTGAAGCTTTCTTT; CDR3: CASSPSPQGNTEAFF
length: 17; D: TRBD2; V: TRBV27; J: TRBJ2-7; size: .; DNA: TGTGCCAGCAGTTTCCCCTCTAGCGGGAGTGACTCCTACGAGCAGTACTTC; CDR3: CASSFPSSGSDSYEQYF
length: 17; D: .; V: TRBV6-6; J: TRBJ1-6; size: few; DNA: TGTGCCAGCAGTTACTCGAGAACAGAATCTTATAATTCACCCCTCCACTTT; CDR3: CASSYSRTESYNSPLHF
length: 11; D: .; V: TRBV7-2; J: TRBJ2-7; size: many; DNA: TGTGCCAGCAGACTTACCTACGAGCAGTACTTC; CDR3: CASRLTYEQYF
length: 16; D: .; V: TRBV11-2; J: TRBJ2-4; size: few; DNA: TGTGCCAGCAGGTCAGGGCGGGGCGAAGGCAAAAACATTCAGTACTTC; CDR3: CASRSGRGEGKNIQYF
length: 16; D: .; V: TRBV7-2; J: TRBJ2-3; size: many; DNA: TGTGCCAGCAGCGTTTCTAGCTCCTCCCGCACAGATACGCAGTATTTT; CDR3: CASSVSSSSRTDTQYF
length: 15; D: .; V: TRBV4-2; J: TRBJ1-6; size: .; DNA: TGTGCCAGCAGCCTGATGGGACACACAAATTCACCCCTCCACTTT; CDR3: CASSLMGHTNSPLHF
length: 14; D: .; V: TRBV13; J: TRBJ2-7; size: few; DNA: TGTGCCAGCAGCTTAGAGTACGGCTCCTACGAGCAGTACTTC; CDR3: CASSLEYGSYEQYF
length: 15; D: TRBD2; V: TRBV6-1; J: TRBJ2-1; size: many; DNA: TGTGCCAGCAGTCCCGGGACTAGCGGGAAAAATGAGCAGTTCTTC; CDR3: CASSPGTSGKNEQFF
length: 15; D: .; V: TRBV10-3; J: TRBJ2-2; size: .; DNA: TGTGCCATCAGTGAGCTCACAGGGAGGACCGGGGAGCTGTTTTTT; CDR3: CAISELTGRTGELFF
length: 11; D: .; V: TRBV12-3/TRBV12-4; J: TRBJ1-1; size: .; DNA: TGTGCCAGCTCAAATTGGGGAGGGGCTTTCTTT; CDR3: CASSNWGGAFF
length: 15; D: .; V: TRBV7-9; J: TRBJ1-2; size: many; DNA: TGTGCCAGCAGCTTAGGGGATCCGCTAGACTATGGCTACACCTTC; CDR3: CASSLGDPLDYGYTF
length: 20; D: TRBD2; V: TRBV7-3; J: TRBJ2-3; size: .; DNA: TGTGCCAGCAGCCCTACCAGTACTAGCGGGAGGCGTCCCGGCACAGATACGCAGTATTTT; CDR3: CASSPTSTSGRRPGTDTQYF
length: 13; D: .; V: TRBV12-3/TRBV12-4; J: TRBJ1-2; size: many; DNA: TGTGCCAGCAGTCCGACACGTAACTATGGCTACACCTTC; CDR3: CASSPTRNYGYTF
length: 14; D: TRBD2; V: TRBV7-6; J: TRBJ2-1; size: .; DNA: TGTGCCAGCAGCTCCCGGGGGGGGGTGAATGAGCAGTTCTTC; CDR3: CASSSRGGVNEQFF
length: 16; D: .; V: TRBV14; J: TRBJ2-3; size: few; DNA: TGTGCCAGCAGCCAAGAGGTCGGAACCTGGGCAGATACGCAGTATTTT; CDR3: CASSQEVGTWADTQYF
length: 13; D: .; V: TRBV27; J: TRBJ2-2; size: .; DNA: TGTGCCAGCAGTTTTAAGTACACCGGGGAGCTGTTTTTT; CDR3: CASSFKYTGELFF
length: 13; D: .; V: TRBV19; J: TRBJ1-1; size: .; DNA: TGTGCCAGTACCACAACAGTTTCCCCTGAAGCTTTCTTT; CDR3: CASTTTVSPEAFF
length: 15; D: .; V: TRBV11-2; J: TRBJ2-7; size: few; DNA: TGTGCCAGCAGCTTAGGGAGGACAGCCGCCTACGAGCAGTACTTC; CDR3: CASSLGRTAAYEQYF
length: 15; D: TRBD2; V: TRBV7-8; J: TRBJ2-1; size: .; DNA: TGTGCCAGCAGCTCGCTGGGGGGGTCCTACAATGAGCAGTTCTTC; CDR3: CASSSLGGSYNEQFF
length: 14; D: .; V: TRBV6-1; J: TRBJ1-2; size: few; DNA: TGTGCCAGCAGTCGAAAGACAGCCTTATATGGCTACACCTTC; CDR3: CASSRKTALYGYTF
length: 15; D: TRBD1; V: TRBV20-1; J: TRBJ2-5; size: .; DNA: TGCAGTGCCGACCGGGACAGGGTTTTACAAGAGACCCAGTACTTC; CDR3: CSADRDRVLQETQYF
length: 15; D: TRBD1; V: TRBV7-2; J: TRBJ2-5; size: many; DNA: TGTGCCAGCAGCTCACCGGGACAGGGCAGAGAGACCCAGTACTTC; CDR3: CASSSPGQGRETQYF
length: 13; D: TRBD2; V: TRBV7-8; J: TRBJ2-7; size: .; DNA: TGTGCCAGCACCCTGGGGAGGGGAGGCGAGCAGTACTTC; CDR3: CASTLGRGGEQYF
length: 18; D: TRBD2; V: TRBV6-2/TRBV6-3; J: TRBJ2-2; size: .; DNA: TGTGCCAGCAGTAGGGGACTAGCCCAAGCCAACAACACCGGGGAGCTGTTTTTT; CDR3: CASSRGLAQANNTGELFF
length: 14; D: .; V: TRBV6-1; J: TRBJ2-5; size: .; DNA: TGTGCCAGCAGTGAAGCACCAGGAATAGGGACCCAGTACTTC; CDR3: CASSEAPGIGTQYF
length: 13; D: TRBD1; V: TRBV6-6; J: TRBJ1-1; size: .; DNA: TGTGCCAACCAACAGGGGGTATTCACTGAAGCTTTCTTT; CDR3: CANQQGVFTEAFF
length: 14; D: .; V: TRBV5-8; J: TRBJ1-3; size: .; DNA: TGTGCCAGCAGCGCGGACGTCTCTGGAAACACCATATATTTT; CDR3: CASSADVSGNTIYF
length: 14; D: TRBD1; V: TRBV3-1; J: TRBJ1-2; size: .; DNA: TGTGCCAGCAGCCAAGCCGGGACAGGGGACGGCTACACCTTC; CDR3: CASSQAGTGDGYTF
length: 13; D: .; V: TRBV28; J: TRBJ1-1; size: .; DNA: TGTGCCAGCAGTTTAAACGTAGGGGAGTATACTTTCTTT; CDR3: CASSLNVGEYTFF
length: 15; D: .; V: TRBV6-1; J: TRBJ1-5; size: .; DNA: TGTGCCAGCAGTGGACAGCTTTATAGCAATCAGCCCCAGCATTTT; CDR3: CASSGQLYSNQPQHF
length: 14; D: .; V: TRBV6-5; J: TRBJ1-1; size: few; DNA: TGTGCCAGCAGTTACTCAACCCTGAACACTGAAGCTTTCTTT; CDR3: CASSYSTLNTEAFF
length: 12; D: .; V: TRBV7-2; J: TRBJ2-1; size: many; DNA: TGTGCCAGCAGCCTATCTAGCAGTGAGCAGTTCTTC; CDR3: CASSLSSSEQFF
length: 13; D: .; V: TRBV5-4; J: TRBJ1-1; size: few; DNA: TGTGCCAGCAGCCCACAGGACTACACTGAAGCTTTCTTT; CDR3: CASSPQDYTEAFF
length: 17; D: .; V: TRBV7-9; J: TRBJ1-4; size: .; DNA: TGTGCCAGCAGCGTACCGGGACATCAATCAACTAATGAAAAACTGTTTTTT; CDR3: CASSVPGHQSTNEKLFF
length: 14; D: .; V: TRBV7-2; J: TRBJ1-1; size: few; DNA: TGTGCCAGCAGCCCTTGGGGTTCGAACACTGAAGCTTTCTTT; CDR3: CASSPWGSNTEAFF
length: 14; D: TRBD2; V: TRBV2; J: TRBJ2-2; size: .; DNA: TGTGCCAGCATGGGAGGGACCAACCTCGGGGAGCTGTTTTTT; CDR3: CASMGGTNLGELFF
length: 17; D: TRBD2; V: TRBV12-5; J: TRBJ2-5; size: many; DNA: TGTGCTAGTGGTTCGACCAGGACTAGCGGGGGCTCGGCCACCCAGTACTTC; CDR3: CASGSTRTSGGSATQYF
length: 13; D: .; V: TRBV7-2; J: TRBJ2-1; size: many; DNA: TGTGCCAGCAGCTTAGTTACTAGCAATGAGCAGTTCTTC; CDR3: CASSLVTSNEQFF
length: 15; D: .; V: TRBV27; J: TRBJ2-1; size: few; DNA: TGTGCCAGCAGTCCATCCCTTTTCGGGGAAGGGGAGCAGTTCTTC; CDR3: CASSPSLFGEGEQFF